The 10 T cell receptor beta chains reported below all come from one sample, sequenced in a study of graft-versus-host responses after intestinal transplantation. The antigens of these receptors remain unknown. Some clones are missing from TCRdb's copy, which holds only in-frame ones; the method was immunoSEQ multiplex PCR. Of just over 85,000 clones detected, 85% to 95% appear once; the ten largest clones hold roughly 0.4%. The material was unstimulated CD8+ T cells sorted from spleen or lymph node cells, obtained before transplant. Receptor source: a human donor who was the organ donor for an intestinal transplant.

This chain connects TRBV25-1 to TRBJ1-1; D perhaps matches TRBD1 (5 bases). The germline V and J ends were trimmed by 1 base and 9 bases, with 12 bases remaining between them. Looked up from germline, CDR1 is MGHDK and CDR2 is SYGVNS. The CDR3 runs to 13 residues. The CDR3 protein is CASSELGGGKAFF. The CDR3 nucleotides read TGTGCCAGCAGTGAATTGGGGGGTGGGAAAGCTTTCTTT.

V is TRBV4-1 and J is TRBJ2-1; 8 positions match TRBD2. The CDR3 spans 15 residues. The V gene end was trimmed by 2 bases and the J gene end by 5 bases; junction bases not matched to a gene: 5. In germline, CDR1 is MGHRA, CDR2 YSYEKL. The CDR3 sequence is CASSQPGGVNNEQFF. CDR3 DNA: TGCGCCAGCAGCCAACCGGGGGGGGTTAACAATGAGCAGTTCTTC.

The chain links TRBV2 to TRBJ2-7; 7 bases fit TRBD2. From germline, CDR1 is SNHLY and CDR2 FYNNEI. V shed 7 bases, J shed 3 bases, and the junction held 3 bases outside the gene matches. The CDR3 spans 12 residues. DNA for the CDR3: TGTGCCAGCACTACGGGGGGCTACGAGCAGTACTTC. It is translated as CASTTGGYEQYF.

The CDR3 nucleotides are TGTGCCAGCAGCCTTATCGGACAGGGCCGGCAAAACATTCAGTACTTC. This sequence encodes CASSLIGQGRQNIQYF. The chain joins TRBV13 to TRBJ2-4; 8 bases align to TRBD1. Germline V gene sequence: CDR1 PRHDT, CDR2 FYEKMQ (reference sequence). The V segment lost 5 bases and the J segment 5 bases; nucleotides outside the gene matches: 11. This CDR3 contains 16 residues.

J is TRBJ2-1 and V is TRBV28; D is uncertain. V lost 5 bases and J lost 10, with 9 bases in between. The germline CDR1 and CDR2 sequences are MDHEN and SYDVKM. There are 11 residues in the CDR3. The CDR3 DNA sequence: TGTGCCAGCAGTCAAGCCTGGGAGCAGTTCTTC. This translates into CASSQAWEQFF. Full variable domain (missing parts from reference TRBV28 and TRBJ2-1): DVKVTQSSRYLVKRTGEKVFLECVQDMDHENMFWYRQDPGLGLRLIYFSYDVKMKEKGDIPEGYSVSREKKERFSLILESASTNQTSMYLCASSQAWEQFFGPGTRLTVL.

The J gene is TRBJ2-2, the V gene TRBV27, with TRBD1 matching 8 bases. Trimming removed 3 bases from V and 4 bases from J; junction bases left unmatched: 4. The CDR3 is 15 amino acids. Germline CDR1 and CDR2: MNHEY and SMNVEV (reference sequence). The chain's CDR3 is CASSFWQGATGELFF. The CDR3 nucleotides read TGTGCCAGCAGTTTCTGGCAGGGGGCCACCGGGGAGCTGTTTTTT.

This rearrangement joins TRBV6-1 to TRBJ2-7; TRBD1 agrees at 7 bases. CDR1 is MNHNS and CDR2 is SASEGT in the germline V gene. The junction had 8 bases not matched to a gene; V was cut back by 4 bases and J by 2 bases. This CDR3 has 15 amino acids. CDR3 bases: TGTGCCAGCAGTGGCTTGACAGGGTTTACCTACGAGCAGTACTTC. Residues: CASSGLTGFTYEQYF.

The rearrangement uses TRBV4-3 and TRBJ1-6; D is ambiguous. Trimming stripped 5 bases from V and 9 bases from J, with 14 bases between. Germline lookup yields CDR1 LGHNA and CDR2 YSLEER. The CDR3 length is 14 residues. The CDR3 region has the DNA TGCGCCAGCAGCACCGCACCATGGAGTTCACCCCTCCACTTT. Protein: CASSTAPWSSPLHF.

In nucleotides, the CDR3 is TGTGCCAGCAGCTTATCTCAAGCGGGGTATGAGACCCAGTACTTC. Its translation is CASSLSQAGYETQYF. The chain has TRBV7-2 and TRBJ2-5, with TRBD2 matching over 7 bases. CDR3 length equals 15 residues. V lost 2 bases and J lost 5; bases outside the gene matches: 8. CDR1 and CDR2 (germline): SGHTA, FQGNSA.

The chain has TRBV2 and TRBJ1-2; no definite D call. CDR1 and CDR2 from the germline V gene are SNHLY and FYNNEI. This CDR3 contains 14 residues. V lost 1 base, J lost 1 base, and 7 bases lay in between. The CDR3 DNA is TGTGCCAGCAGTGAAGGGCAGTTTAACTATGGCTACACCTTC. The encoded protein is CASSEGQFNYGYTF.